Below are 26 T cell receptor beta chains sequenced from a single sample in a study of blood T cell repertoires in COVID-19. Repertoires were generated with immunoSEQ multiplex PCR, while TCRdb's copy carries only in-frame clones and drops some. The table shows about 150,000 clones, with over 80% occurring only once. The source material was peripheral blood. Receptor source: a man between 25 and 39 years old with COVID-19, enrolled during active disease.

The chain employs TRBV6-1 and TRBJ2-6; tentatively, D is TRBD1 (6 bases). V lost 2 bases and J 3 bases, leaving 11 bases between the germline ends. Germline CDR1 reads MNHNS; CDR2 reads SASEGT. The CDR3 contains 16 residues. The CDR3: CASSELWTVGANVLTF. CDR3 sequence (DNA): TGTGCCAGCAGTGAACTGTGGACAGTTGGGGCCAACGTCCTGACTTTC.

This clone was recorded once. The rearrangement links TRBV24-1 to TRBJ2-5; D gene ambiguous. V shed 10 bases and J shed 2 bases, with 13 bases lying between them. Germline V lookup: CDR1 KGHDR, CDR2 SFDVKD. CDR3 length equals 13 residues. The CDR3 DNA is TGTGCCACGCGACACAACGTTCAAGAGACCCAGTACTTC. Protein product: CATRHNVQETQYF.

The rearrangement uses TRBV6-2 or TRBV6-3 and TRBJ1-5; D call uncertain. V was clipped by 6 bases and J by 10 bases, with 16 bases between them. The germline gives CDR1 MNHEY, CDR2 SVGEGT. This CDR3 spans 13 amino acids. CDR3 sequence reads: CASSLARAGPQHF. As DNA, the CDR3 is TGTGCCAGCAGCCTCGCGCGGGCGGGTCCCCAGCATTTT.

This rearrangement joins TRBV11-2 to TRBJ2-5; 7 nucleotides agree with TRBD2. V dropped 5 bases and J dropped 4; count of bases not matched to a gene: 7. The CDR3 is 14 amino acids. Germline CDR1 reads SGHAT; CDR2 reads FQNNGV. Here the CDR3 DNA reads TGTGCCAGCAGCCTAGGGACTATAGGAGAGACCCAGTACTTC. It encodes CASSLGTIGETQYF.

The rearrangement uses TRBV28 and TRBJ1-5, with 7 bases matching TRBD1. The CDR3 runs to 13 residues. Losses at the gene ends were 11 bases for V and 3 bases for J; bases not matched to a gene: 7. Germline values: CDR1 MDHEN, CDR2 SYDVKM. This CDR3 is CAEGDSLNQPQHF. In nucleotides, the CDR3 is TGTGCCGAAGGGGACAGCCTCAATCAGCCCCAGCATTTT.

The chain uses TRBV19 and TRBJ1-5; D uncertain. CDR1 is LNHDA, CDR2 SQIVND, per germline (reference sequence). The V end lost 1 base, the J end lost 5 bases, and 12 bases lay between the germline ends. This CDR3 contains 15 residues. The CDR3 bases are TGTGCCAGTAGTATAGGGGTCACGGGGTATCAGCCCCAGCATTTT. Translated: CASSIGVTGYQPQHF.

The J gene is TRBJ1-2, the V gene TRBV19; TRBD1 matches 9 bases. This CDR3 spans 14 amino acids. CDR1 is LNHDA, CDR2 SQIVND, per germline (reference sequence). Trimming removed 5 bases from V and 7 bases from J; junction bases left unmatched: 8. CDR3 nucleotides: TGTGCCAGTAGTTCGGCCGGGACAGGGTTTGGCTACACCTTC. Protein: CASSSAGTGFGYTF.

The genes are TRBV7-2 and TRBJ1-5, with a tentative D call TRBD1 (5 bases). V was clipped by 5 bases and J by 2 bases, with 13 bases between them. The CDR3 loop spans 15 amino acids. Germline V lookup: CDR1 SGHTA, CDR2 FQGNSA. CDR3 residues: CASSTTTGGNQPQHF. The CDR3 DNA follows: TGTGCCAGCAGCACCACAACGGGGGGCAATCAGCCCCAGCATTTT.

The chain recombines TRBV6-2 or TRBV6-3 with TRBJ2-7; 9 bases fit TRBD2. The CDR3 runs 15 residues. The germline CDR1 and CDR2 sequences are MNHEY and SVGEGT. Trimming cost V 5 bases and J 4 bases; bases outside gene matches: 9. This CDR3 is CASSRPPSGVYEQYF. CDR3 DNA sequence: TGTGCCAGCAGTCGCCCTCCTAGCGGGGTTTACGAGCAGTACTTC.

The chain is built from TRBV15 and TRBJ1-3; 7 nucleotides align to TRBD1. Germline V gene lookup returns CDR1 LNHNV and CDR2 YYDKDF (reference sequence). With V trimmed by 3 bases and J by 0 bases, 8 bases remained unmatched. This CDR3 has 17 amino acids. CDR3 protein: CATSSRGDRGSGNTIYF. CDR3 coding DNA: TGTGCCACCAGCAGTCGAGGGGACAGAGGCTCTGGAAACACCATATATTTT.

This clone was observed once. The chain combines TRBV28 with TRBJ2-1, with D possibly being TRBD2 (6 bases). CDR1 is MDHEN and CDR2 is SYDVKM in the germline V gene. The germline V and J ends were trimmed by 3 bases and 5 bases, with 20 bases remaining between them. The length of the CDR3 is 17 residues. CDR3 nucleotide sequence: TGTGCCAGCAGTTTCCTTCGAGGGAGGAGGGGCAACAATGAGCAGTTCTTC. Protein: CASSFLRGRRGNNEQFF.

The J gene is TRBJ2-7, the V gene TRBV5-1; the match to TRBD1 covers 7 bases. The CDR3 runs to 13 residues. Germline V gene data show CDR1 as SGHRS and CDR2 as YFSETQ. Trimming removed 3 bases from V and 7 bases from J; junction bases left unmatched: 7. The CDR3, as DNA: TGCGCCAGCAGCTCGACTCCACAGGGGGAGCAGTACTTC. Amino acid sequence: CASSSTPQGEQYF.

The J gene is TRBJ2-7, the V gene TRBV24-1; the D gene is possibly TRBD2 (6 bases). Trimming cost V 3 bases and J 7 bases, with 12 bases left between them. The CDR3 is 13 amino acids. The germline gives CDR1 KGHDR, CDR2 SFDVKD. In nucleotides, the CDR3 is TGTGCCACCAGTGATGGTGAGGGGAGGGAGCAGTACTTC. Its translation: CATSDGEGREQYF.

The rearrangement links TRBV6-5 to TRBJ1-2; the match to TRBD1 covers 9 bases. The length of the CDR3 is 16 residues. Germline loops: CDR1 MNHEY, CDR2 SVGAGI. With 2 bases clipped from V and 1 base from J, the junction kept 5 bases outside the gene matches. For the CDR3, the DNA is TGTGCCAGCAGTTACGGGACAGGGCGCCTTAACTATGGCTACACCTTC. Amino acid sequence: CASSYGTGRLNYGYTF.

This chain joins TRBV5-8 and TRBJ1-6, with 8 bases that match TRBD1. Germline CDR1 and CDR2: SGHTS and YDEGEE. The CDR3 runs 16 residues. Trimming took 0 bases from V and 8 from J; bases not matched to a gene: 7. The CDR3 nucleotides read TGTGCCAGCAGCTTGGTAGACAGGGGCGCCTATTCACCCCTCCACTTT. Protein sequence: CASSLVDRGAYSPLHF.

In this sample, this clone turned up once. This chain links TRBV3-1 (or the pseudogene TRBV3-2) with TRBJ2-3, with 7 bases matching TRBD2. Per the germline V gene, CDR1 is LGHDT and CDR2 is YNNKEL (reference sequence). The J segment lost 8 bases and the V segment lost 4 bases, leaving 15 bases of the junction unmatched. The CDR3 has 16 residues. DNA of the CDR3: TGTGCCAGCAGCCGAGGGGAGGGACCCAAGGGTCGTACGCAGTATTTT. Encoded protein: CASSRGEGPKGRTQYF.

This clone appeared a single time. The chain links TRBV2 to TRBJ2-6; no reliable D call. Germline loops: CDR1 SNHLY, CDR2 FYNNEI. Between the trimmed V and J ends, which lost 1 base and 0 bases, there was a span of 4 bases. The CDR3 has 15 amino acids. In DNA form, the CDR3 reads TGTGCCAGCAGTGAAGACAGCTCTGGGGCCAACGTCCTGACTTTC. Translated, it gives CASSEDSSGANVLTF.

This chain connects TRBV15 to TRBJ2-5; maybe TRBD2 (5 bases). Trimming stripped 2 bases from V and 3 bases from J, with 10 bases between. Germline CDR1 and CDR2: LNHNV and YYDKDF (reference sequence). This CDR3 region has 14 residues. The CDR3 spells CATSRSGGEETQYF. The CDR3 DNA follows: TGTGCCACCAGCAGATCAGGAGGCGAAGAGACCCAGTACTTC.

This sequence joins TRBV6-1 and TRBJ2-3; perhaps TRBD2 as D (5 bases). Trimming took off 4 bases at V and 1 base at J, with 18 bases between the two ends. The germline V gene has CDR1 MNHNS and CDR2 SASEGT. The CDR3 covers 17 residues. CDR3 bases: TGTGCCAGCAGTGGTTCGAGGCCGGGGTTCCGCACAGATACGCAGTATTTT. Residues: CASSGSRPGFRTDTQYF.

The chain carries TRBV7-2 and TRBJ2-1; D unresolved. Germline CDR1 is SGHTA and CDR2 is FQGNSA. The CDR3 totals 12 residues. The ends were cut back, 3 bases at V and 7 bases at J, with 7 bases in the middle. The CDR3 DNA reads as TGTGCCAGCAGCTTTTTTGCGAATGAGCAGTTCTTC. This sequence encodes CASSFFANEQFF.

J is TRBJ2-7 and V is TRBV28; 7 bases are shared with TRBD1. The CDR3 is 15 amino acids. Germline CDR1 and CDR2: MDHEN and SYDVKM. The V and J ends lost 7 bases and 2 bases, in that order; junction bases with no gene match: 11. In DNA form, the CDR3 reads TGTGCCAGCACCACCCAGACAGGGCGGGCCTACGAGCAGTACTTC. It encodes CASTTQTGRAYEQYF.

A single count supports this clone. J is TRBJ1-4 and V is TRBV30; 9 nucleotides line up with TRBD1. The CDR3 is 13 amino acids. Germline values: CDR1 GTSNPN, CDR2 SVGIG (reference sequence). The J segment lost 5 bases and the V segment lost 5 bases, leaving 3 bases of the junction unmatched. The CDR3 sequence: CAWGTGRNEKLFF. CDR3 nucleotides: TGTGCCTGGGGGACAGGGAGAAATGAAAAACTGTTTTTT.

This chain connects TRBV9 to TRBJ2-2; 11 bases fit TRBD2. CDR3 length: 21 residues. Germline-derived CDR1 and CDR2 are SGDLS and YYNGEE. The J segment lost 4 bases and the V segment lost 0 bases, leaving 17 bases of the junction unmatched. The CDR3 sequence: CASSVGESTSGIHRLTGELFF. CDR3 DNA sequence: TGTGCCAGCAGCGTAGGGGAGTCGACTAGCGGGATTCACCGACTCACCGGGGAGCTGTTTTTT.

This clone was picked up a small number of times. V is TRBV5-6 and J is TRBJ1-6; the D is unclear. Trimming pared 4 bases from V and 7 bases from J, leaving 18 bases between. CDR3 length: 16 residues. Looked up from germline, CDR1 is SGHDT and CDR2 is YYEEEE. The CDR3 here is CASSLFGSERNSPLHF. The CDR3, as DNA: TGTGCCAGCAGCCTCTTCGGGTCCGAGAGAAATTCACCCCTCCACTTT.

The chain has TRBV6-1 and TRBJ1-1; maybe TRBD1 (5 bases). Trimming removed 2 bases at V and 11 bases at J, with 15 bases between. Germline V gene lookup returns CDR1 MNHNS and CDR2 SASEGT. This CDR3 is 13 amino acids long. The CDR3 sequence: CASSESWGRRAFF. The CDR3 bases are TGTGCCAGCAGTGAATCGTGGGGCAGAAGGGCTTTCTTT.

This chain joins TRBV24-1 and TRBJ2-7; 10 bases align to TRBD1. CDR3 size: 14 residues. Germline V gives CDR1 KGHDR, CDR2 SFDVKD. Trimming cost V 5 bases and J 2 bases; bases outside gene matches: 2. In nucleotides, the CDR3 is TGTGCCACCAGTGGACAGGGGGCCACCTACGAGCAGTACTTC. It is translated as CATSGQGATYEQYF.